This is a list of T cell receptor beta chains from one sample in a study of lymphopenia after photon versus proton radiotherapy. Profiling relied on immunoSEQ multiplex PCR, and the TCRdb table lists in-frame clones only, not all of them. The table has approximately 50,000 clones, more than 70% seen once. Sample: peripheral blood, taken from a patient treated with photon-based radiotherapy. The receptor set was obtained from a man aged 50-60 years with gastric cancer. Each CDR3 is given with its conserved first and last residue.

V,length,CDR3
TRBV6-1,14,CASSEIGLAYEQYF
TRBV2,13,CASKWDGNEKLFF
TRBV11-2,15,CASSPGQVWQETQYF
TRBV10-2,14,CASSGGGGSTEAFF
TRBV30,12,CAWSGRGHGYTF
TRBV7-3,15,CASSPSGASTDTQYF
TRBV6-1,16,CASSEKWWGNTGELFF
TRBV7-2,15,CASSYGTQNTGELFF
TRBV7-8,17,CASSRLPGTGSSYEQYF
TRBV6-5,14,CASSPRRDSYEQYF
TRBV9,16,CASSVGPAGEQDTQYF
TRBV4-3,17,CASSQERAGAYQETQYF
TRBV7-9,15,CASSPTSGRAHEQFF
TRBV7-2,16,CASTTSGSPSYNEQFF
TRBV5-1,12,CASSTPTDTQYF
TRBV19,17,CASSWGRPHSGANVLTF
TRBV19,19,CATRDRELLVSSGANVLTF
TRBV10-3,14,CAIRETSGREEQYF